The sequence of this T cell receptor beta chain was determined in a study of post-analysis software for immune sequencing data. On the study more broadly: The courses of disease that were included comprised relapsing-remitting, secondary progressive and progressive-relapsing multiple sclerosis. General study findings and limits: Comparison with controls showed significantly lower normalized Chao1 diversity in multiple sclerosis patients. In patients, five or six TRBV segments were more frequent than in controls, with TRBV5-6, TRBV5-1 and TRBV20-1 among them.

Worth noting for this clonotype: Its matching antigen is unknown.

The length of the CDR3 is 14 residues. V lost 5 bases to trimming and J lost 6 bases; unmatched junction nucleotides: 6. Included in the TCR beta cDNA libraries were unique molecular identifiers. The T cell input of about 0.85 to 10 million gave a few hundred thousand cDNA molecules. TCRdb reprocessed the PCR reads with MiXCR, giving one entry per CDR3 protein. This table has 750,000 to 900,000 distinct CDR3 sequences, more than 45% appearing once. The sequence was obtained from a girl under 18 with multiple sclerosis. Specimen: blood. The J gene is TRBJ1-5, the V gene TRBV12-3 or TRBV12-4; TRBD1 aligns across 8 bases. CDR3 amino acids: CASSGQGTGQPQHF. CDR3 DNA sequence: TGTGCCAGCAGTGGACAGGGAACGGGTCAGCCCCAGCATTTT.